What follows are 10 T cell receptor beta chains derived from one specimen sequenced in a study of T cell repertoires in cytomegalovirus infection. One entry per CDR3 protein, called by TCRdb with MiXCR from the reads. This table holds some 250,000 distinct CDR3 sequences, around 9% found once. The sample was PBMCs. These receptors originate from a human donor in good health (CMV status not recorded). Some clones in this sample may be carry-over from other donors' samples.

The CDR3 here is CSAAGLVGETQYF. The CDR3 DNA reads TGCAGTGCTGCGGGACTAGTGGGTGAGACCCAGTACTTC. The genes are TRBV20-1 and TRBJ2-5; 8 positions match TRBD2. Germline lookup yields CDR1 DFQATT and CDR2 SNEGSKA (reference sequence). The CDR3 loop spans 13 amino acids. V shed 5 bases, J shed 5 bases, and the junction held 7 bases outside the gene matches.

CDR3 nucleotides: TGCGCCAGCAGCCTTGAAGACGGGAATTCACCCCTCCACTTT. As protein: CASSLEDGNSPLHF. The rearrangement joins TRBV4-1 to TRBJ1-6; D uncertain. V was shortened by 4 bases and J by 7 bases, with 11 bases between the two germline ends. The CDR3 loop spans 14 amino acids. Germline CDR1 is MGHRA and CDR2 is YSYEKL.

This clonotype has at least ten counts. The rearrangement joins TRBV6-2 or TRBV6-3 to TRBJ2-2; 7 bases line up with TRBD1. V was clipped by 8 bases and J by 7 bases; unmatched bases: 7. This CDR3 has 13 residues. Germline CDR1 is MNHEY and CDR2 is SVGEGT. The CDR3 spells CASGGQSVGELFF. The CDR3 coding sequence is TGTGCCAGCGGGGGACAGTCGGTCGGGGAGCTGTTTTTT.

This clonotype occurred a few times. The gene calls are TRBV5-1 and TRBJ2-3, with TRBD2 matching over 10 bases. The length of the CDR3 is 18 residues. Germline CDR1 is SGHRS and CDR2 is YFSETQ. V lost 4 bases, J lost 5 bases, and 16 bases stayed unmatched. The CDR3 DNA is TGCGCCAGCAGCCCGGGGATGGCAAGCGGGAGGGTCGGAGATACGCAGTATTTT. Translation: CASSPGMASGRVGDTQYF.

The gene calls are TRBV29-1 and TRBJ2-7; either TRBD1 or TRBD2 may supply D (6 bases each). Germline CDR1 reads SQVTM; CDR2 reads ANQGSEA. Between the trimmed V and J ends, which lost 7 bases and 2 bases, there was a span of 27 bases. CDR3 length: 17 amino acids. CDR3 nucleotides: TGCAGCGCCTCCCCGGGGGCCTTACCGGGGACTGCCTACGAGCAGTACTTC. It encodes CSASPGALPGTAYEQYF.

This clonotype has ten or more counts. The chain couples TRBV7-2 to TRBJ2-1; D is unclear. Germline V lookup: CDR1 SGHTA, CDR2 FQGNSA. This CDR3 is built from 15 residues. The V gene lost 5 bases and the J gene lost 6 bases, with 17 bases spanning the gap. CDR3: CASSPTLPRVNEQFF. The CDR3 nucleotides read TGTGCCAGCAGCCCTACCCTCCCGAGAGTCAATGAGCAGTTCTTC. Using reference TRBV7-2 and TRBJ2-1 for the parts outside the CDR3, the full variable domain is GAGVSQSPSNKVTEKGKDVELRCDPISGHTALYWYRQSLGQGLEFLIYFQGNSAPDKSGLPSDRFSAERTGGSVSTLTIQRTQQEDSAVYLCASSPTLPRVNEQFFGPGTRLTVL.

This clonotype was observed a few times. This chain joins TRBV6-1 and TRBJ1-2, with D tentatively TRBD1 (5 bases). V was shortened by 5 bases and J by 8 bases, with 18 bases between the two germline ends. CDR1 is MNHNS and CDR2 is SASEGT in the germline V gene. This CDR3 has 14 amino acids. Written as DNA, the CDR3 is TGTGCCAGCAGTCGAAGAAACCAGGGTCTGGGCTACACCTTC. It encodes CASSRRNQGLGYTF.

This clonotype was recorded a few times. This chain uses TRBV29-1 with TRBJ1-5; tentative D call: TRBD1 (6 bases). V was pared by 8 bases and J by 4 bases, with 18 bases between. CDR1 is SQVTM, CDR2 ANQGSEA, per germline. This CDR3 has 14 residues. CDR3 region: CSTRGGGENQPQHF. The CDR3 DNA sequence: TGCAGCACCCGGGGCGGGGGCGAAAATCAGCCCCAGCATTTT.

This chain links TRBV7-2 with TRBJ1-1, with D possibly TRBD1 on 5 matching bases. Germline CDR1 reads SGHTA; CDR2 reads FQGNSA. Trimming removed 1 base from V and 1 base from J, with 13 bases in between. The CDR3 totals 16 residues. The CDR3 region is CASSLVFRTRNTEAFF. The CDR3, as DNA: TGTGCCAGCAGCTTAGTATTCCGGACAAGGAACACTGAAGCTTTCTTT.

This clonotype was recorded many times. This chain links TRBV7-2 with TRBJ2-7, with 9 positions matching TRBD1. V trimming: 5 bases; J trimming: 2 bases; junction bases outside the gene matches: 13. The V gene's germline CDR1 is SGHTA and CDR2 FQGNSA. CDR3 size: 17 residues. DNA of the CDR3: TGTGCCAGCAGCCGGCTCTTCTCGGGACAGGGTGCCTACGAGCAGTACTTC. Residues: CASSRLFSGQGAYEQYF.